This T cell receptor (beta chain) was sequenced in a study of T cells in Graves' hyperthyroidism and ophthalmopathy. General study results and limits: Expanded thyroid clonotypes (above 0.001) were mostly also found in blood.

In its sample, this clonotype was seen many times. Its antigen is unknown. Amplification targeted TCR beta CDR3 regions from RNA transcripts. First-round RT-PCR with HTBI primers amplified the TCR CDR3 region. TCRdb independently ran MiXCR on the multiplex PCR reads; one entry per CDR3 protein. The sample lists tens of thousands of distinct CDR3 sequences; about 53% were seen once. The germline CDR1 and CDR2 sequences are WSHSY and SAAADI. The CDR3 extends over 12 amino acids. V was trimmed by 2 bases and J by 8 bases, leaving 6 bases between them. The clonotype originates from a man younger than 35 with Graves' hyperthyroidism. V and J are TRBV10-2 and TRBJ1-4; D is unclear. Sequencing was carried out using peripheral blood or thyroid tissue (not recorded which). The CDR3 sequence is CASSEGGEKLFF. For the CDR3, the DNA is TGCGCCAGCAGTGAGGGTGGGGAAAAACTGTTTTTT.